These T cell receptor beta chains were read from a single sample in a study of T cell responses to AZD1222 COVID-19 vaccine. The data were produced by immunoSEQ multiplex PCR, yet TCRdb's version contains in-frame clones alone and is incomplete. Seen here are tens of thousands of clones, roughly 87% observed once, and the top ten hold approximately 10%. The material was peripheral blood, obtained 28 days after the second AZD1222 dose. These receptors were taken from an adult who received the AZD1222 COVID-19 vaccine. CDR3s include the opening cysteine and the closing phenylalanine or tryptophan. A D gene is named only where the DNA matches it firmly. The listing skips clone size in some rows; elsewhere it reads once, few, many or a size class.

d_call	v_call	j_call	clone_size	cdr3_aa	cdr3_nt
TRBD2	TRBV5-6	TRBJ2-7	.	CASSLGLAGDEQYF	TGTGCCAGCAGCTTGGGACTAGCGGGGGATGAGCAGTACTTC
.	TRBV3-1/TRBV3-2	TRBJ2-4	.	CASSRDKNIQYF	TGTGCCAGCAGCCGTGACAAAAACATTCAGTACTTC
.	TRBV7-2	TRBJ2-7	.	CASSLALNVGSEQYF	TGTGCCAGCAGCTTAGCGCTAAATGTGGGGTCCGAGCAGTACTTC
TRBD1	TRBV10-3	TRBJ1-6	.	CAISESDRGGGSPLHF	TGTGCCATCAGTGAGTCAGACAGGGGAGGTGGATCACCCCTCCACTTT
.	TRBV28	TRBJ1-2	.	CASSLLTGRYHYTF	TGTGCCAGCAGTTTATTAACAGGGCGTTACCATTACACCTTC
.	TRBV5-6	TRBJ2-3	.	CASRSAPVGDTQYF	TGTGCCAGCAGAAGTGCCCCGGTTGGTGATACGCAGTATTTT
TRBD1	TRBV19	TRBJ2-7	.	CASSILAGGYEQYF	TGTGCCAGTAGTATCTTGGCAGGGGGCTACGAGCAGTACTTC
.	TRBV4-1	TRBJ1-5	few	CASSQDVQAPRQPQHF	TGCGCCAGCAGCCAAGATGTTCAGGCCCCTCGTCAGCCCCAGCATTTT
TRBD2	TRBV7-2	TRBJ2-7	.	CASSLWTSGGLGEQYF	TGTGCCAGCAGCCTCTGGACTAGCGGGGGGTTAGGGGAGCAGTACTTC
TRBD2	TRBV7-7	TRBJ2-5	.	CASSLAGSGGWETQYF	TGTGCTAGCAGCTTAGCGGGATCGGGGGGTTGGGAGACCCAGTACTTC
TRBD1	TRBV28	TRBJ1-2	.	CASSNRGADGYTF	TGTGCCAGCAGTAACAGGGGAGCTGATGGCTACACCTTC
TRBD1	TRBV3-1/TRBV3-2	TRBJ2-7	.	CASSQAGTGRDYEQYF	TGTGCCAGCAGCCAAGCGGGGACAGGGAGGGACTACGAGCAGTACTTC
.	TRBV4-1	TRBJ2-7	.	CASSPTTPRPPYEQYF	TGCGCCAGCAGCCCCACCACCCCCCGGCCACCCTACGAGCAGTACTTC
.	TRBV9	TRBJ1-1	.	CASSAPAGGLGTEAFF	TGTGCCAGCAGCGCCCCAGCTGGAGGGCTGGGGACTGAAGCTTTCTTT
.	TRBV6-5	TRBJ1-4	.	CASRKFTTNEKLFF	TGTGCCAGCAGAAAATTCACAACTAATGAAAAACTGTTTTTT
.	TRBV21-1	TRBJ1-5	.	CASSPVGGIGNQPQHF	TGTGCCAGCAGCCCCGTAGGGGGGATCGGCAATCAGCCCCAGCATTTT
.	TRBV3-1/TRBV3-2	TRBJ2-5	.	CASSQALTGETQYF	TGTGCCAGCAGCCAAGCTTTAACTGGGGAGACCCAGTACTTC
TRBD2	TRBV3-1/TRBV3-2	TRBJ2-5	once	CASSQAGTSAWETQYF	TGTGCCAGCAGCCAAGCTGGGACTAGCGCTTGGGAGACCCAGTACTTC
TRBD1	TRBV5-4	TRBJ1-2	once	CASSIDREYGYTF	TGTGCCAGCAGCATCGACAGGGAGTATGGCTACACCTTC
.	TRBV9	TRBJ2-2	.	CASSVTDGELFF	TGTGCCAGCAGCGTAACAGACGGGGAGCTGTTTTTT
.	TRBV7-2	TRBJ1-5	.	CASSLQEGTQPQHF	TGTGCCAGCAGCTTACAAGAGGGGACTCAGCCCCAGCATTTT
.	TRBV9	TRBJ1-5	.	CASSPTGPGPQHF	TGTGCCAGCAGCCCTACAGGCCCGGGGCCCCAGCATTTT
.	TRBV7-9	TRBJ1-2	.	CASSSGGGGTGYTF	TGTGCCAGCAGCTCCGGCGGCGGGGGGACCGGCTACACCTTC
TRBD1	TRBV19	TRBJ1-2	few	CASSLGTGAGYTF	TGTGCCAGTAGCCTAGGGACAGGAGCTGGCTACACCTTC
.	TRBV3-1/TRBV3-2	TRBJ1-1	.	CASSARGNTEAFF	TGTGCCAGCAGCGCCCGTGGGAACACTGAAGCTTTCTTT
TRBD1	TRBV24-1	TRBJ1-2	.	CATSDPSGGSGGYTF	TGTGCCACCAGTGATCCTTCAGGGGGCTCGGGTGGCTACACCTTC
.	TRBV6-5	TRBJ2-1	.	CASSYSGGLYNEQFF	TGTGCCAGCAGTTACTCGGGGGGGCTGTACAATGAGCAGTTCTTC
.	TRBV18	TRBJ1-5	.	CASSQQGSYSNQPQHF	TGTGCCAGCTCACAACAGGGCTCTTATAGCAATCAGCCCCAGCATTTT
.	TRBV19	TRBJ2-5	.	CASSIGPSATQYF	TGTGCCAGTAGTATAGGCCCGTCTGCGACCCAGTACTTC
TRBD1	TRBV28	TRBJ2-7	.	CASLGQALSSYEQYF	TGTGCCAGTTTAGGACAGGCGCTAAGCTCCTACGAGCAGTACTTC
TRBD1	TRBV2	TRBJ1-1	few	CASNPDRETEAFF	TGTGCCAGCAATCCCGACAGGGAGACTGAAGCTTTCTTT
.	TRBV19	TRBJ2-1	.	CASRRELYNEQFF	TGTGCCAGTAGGAGGGAACTCTACAATGAGCAGTTCTTC
.	TRBV19	TRBJ1-3	.	CASSLEKGSGNTIYF	TGTGCCAGTAGTCTGGAAAAGGGCTCTGGAAACACCATATATTTT
TRBD2	TRBV6-5	TRBJ2-3	few	CASISATSAGDTQYF	TGTGCCAGCATCAGTGCAACTAGCGCTGGGGATACGCAGTATTTT